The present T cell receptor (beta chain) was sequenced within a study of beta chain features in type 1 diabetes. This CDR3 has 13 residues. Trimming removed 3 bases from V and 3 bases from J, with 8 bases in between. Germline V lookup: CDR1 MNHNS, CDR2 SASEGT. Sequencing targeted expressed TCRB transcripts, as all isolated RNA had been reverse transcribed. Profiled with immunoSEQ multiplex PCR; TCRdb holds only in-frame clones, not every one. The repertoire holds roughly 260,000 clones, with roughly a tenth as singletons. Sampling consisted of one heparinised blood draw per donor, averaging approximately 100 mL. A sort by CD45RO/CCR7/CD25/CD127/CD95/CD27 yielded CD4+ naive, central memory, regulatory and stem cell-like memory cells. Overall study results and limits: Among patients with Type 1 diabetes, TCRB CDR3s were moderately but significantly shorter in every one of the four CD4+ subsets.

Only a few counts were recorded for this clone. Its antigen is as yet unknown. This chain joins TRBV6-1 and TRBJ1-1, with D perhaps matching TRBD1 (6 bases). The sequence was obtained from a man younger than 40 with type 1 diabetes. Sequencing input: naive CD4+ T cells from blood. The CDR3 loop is CASSDYRDTEAFF. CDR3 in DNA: TGTGCCAGCAGTGATTACAGGGACACTGAAGCTTTCTTT.